This T cell receptor beta chain was recovered during a study of shared clonotypes between healthy human individuals (dated by TCRdb to about 2020). Background on the whole study: The cohort included three men and a couple of women between 18 and 49 years of age. Blood TCR repertoires of roughly five healthy adults were deeply sequenced to estimate repertoire size and the extent of clonotype sharing between individuals. Each donor's leukapheresis produced roughly between roughly 0.85 and 10 billion PBMCs. Different laboratories and diverse techniques were used to prepare libraries and sequence TCR repertoires, to increase sequencing depth and limit assay-specific biases. For each donor, three plates each were used for CD4 naive and CD4 memory, two plates were used for CD8 naive, and one plate was used for CD8 memory. Overall study outcomes, separate from this receptor: Naive subsets generally had larger estimated clonotype richness than memory subsets did. Because the study included only a small number of donors, the genetic and exposure-history diversity represented was limited. Rarefaction of sorted-subset datasets indicated incomplete sequencing despite the large sequencing depth. Sampling was restricted to blood, and TCR repertoires in tissues likely differ from the TCR repertoires found in blood. When a few donors were compared, the shared fraction of clonotypes was around 5% for naive CD4, 3% to 4% for naive CD8, about 2.4% for memory CD4, and around 0.4% for memory CD8. Pairwise subsampling led to the expectation that sequencing depth would affect the degree of clonotype sharing among donors. Compared with non-shared clonotypes, the clonotypes found in all four sorted-subset donors had higher generation probabilities.

CDR1 ENHRY and CDR2 SYGVKD are derived from the germline V gene. Trimming at the junction amounts to 2 bases on V and 5 bases on J, and the germline ends lie 15 bases apart. Including cysteine and phenylalanine, the CDR3 has 15 amino acids. Of the read, only the CDR3 DNA is kept; its 45 bases are in frame from base 1. This clone was seen just once. Its binding antigen is unknown. No base-level quality is on record; no much larger clone is a single base apart. CD8 naive samples were obtained by positive selection for CCR7 among CD45RO-negative cells, yielding a CD45RA+CCR7+ population from which TemRA cells were excluded. The donors were healthy, HIV-negative adults who had no recently reported acute infections or vaccinations. All donors were Caucasian adults living in Nashville, Tennessee, USA. Blood was obtained by leukapheresis, after which PBMCs were separated by Ficoll-Histopaque density gradient centrifugation and cryopreserved in liquid nitrogen vapor phase. Purity and quantity of every magnetically sorted T cell population were checked by analytical flow cytometry. Each sorted fraction had its genomic DNA isolated and then quantified by UV absorbance on a Nanodrop 2000c.

TCR CDR3 regions were amplified from genomic DNA by multiplex PCR using the deep immunoSEQ assay. Extracted genomic DNA from each cell subset was distributed evenly across all wells of several immunoSEQ 96-well plates, and each plate was treated as a replicate. Each replicate PCR for sorted subsets received about 220 ng genomic DNA, equal to tens of thousands of T cell genomes. Purified libraries were quantified with a Qubit 3.0 fluorometer, sized on a Bioanalyzer 2100, and re-quantified with the KAPA Library Quantification kit. A separate single-read 150-cycle Illumina NextSeq 550 flow cell was used to sequence each immunoSEQ 96-well plate. In the original analysis: The immunoSEQ output contained only junctional sequences without quality scores, so filtering could not match that applied to full-length reads. Sequences were annotated with PyIR, a Python wrapper for IgBLAST v1.9, and V/J genes and CDR3 were assigned using IMGT germline references. Reads with weak V/J assignments (E-value above 1e-6), missing CDR3, stop codons, out-of-frame junctions, or ambiguous translated residues were removed. A V3J clonotype was defined by an identical inferred V gene, J gene, and CDR3 amino acid sequence. The percentage overlap between two repertoires was calculated by dividing the number of shared unique clonotypes by the size of the smaller repertoire. Repertoire richness was assessed with RTK rarefaction, the Chao1 estimator, and Recon v2.1 estimates of unobserved clonotypes. For all TCRbeta clonotypes obtained by the gDNA method from a handful of donors, generation probabilities were computed with OLGA. TCRdb provides this immuneACCESS table in a form limited to in-frame rearrangements. Some clones are lacking; in checked studies, under half of them reflect an unresolved V gene, and why the rest are absent is not known. V and J calls and clone size come straight from that table; D and trimming were deduced from the DNA. The sample table lists hundreds of thousands of clones, almost 95% of them with a count of one. The ten largest account for approximately 25% of the sample.

The rearrangement joined TRBV10-3 to TRBJ2-5, with the D gene uncertain. The receptor's source is a man aged 25-45 years in good health. The sample consisted of naive CD8+ T cells sorted from blood. The cell subset or site label for this specimen denotes: CD45RA+CCR7+. The CDR3 reads CAISEPAVVGETQYF. The DNA sequence follows: TGTGCCATCAGTGAGCCGGCGGTGGTTGGGGAGACCCAGTACTTC.